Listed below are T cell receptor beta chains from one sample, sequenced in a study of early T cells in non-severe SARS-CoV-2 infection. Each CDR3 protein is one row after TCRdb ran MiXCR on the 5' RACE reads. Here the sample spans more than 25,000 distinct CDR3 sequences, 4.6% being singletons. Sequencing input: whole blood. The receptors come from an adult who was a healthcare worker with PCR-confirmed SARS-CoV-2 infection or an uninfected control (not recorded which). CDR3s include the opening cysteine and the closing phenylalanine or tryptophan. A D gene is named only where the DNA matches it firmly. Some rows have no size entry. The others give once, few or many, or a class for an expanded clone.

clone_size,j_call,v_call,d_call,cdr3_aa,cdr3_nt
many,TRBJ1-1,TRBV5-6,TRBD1,CASSPFGQGGTEAFF,TGTGCCAGCAGCCCCTTTGGGCAGGGGGGCACTGAAGCTTTCTTT
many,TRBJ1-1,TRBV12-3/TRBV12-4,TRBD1,CASSFTDRATEAFF,TGTGCCAGCAGTTTTACGGACAGGGCCACTGAAGCTTTCTTT
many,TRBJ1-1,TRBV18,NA,CASSPIAGNPEAFF,TGTGCCAGCTCACCGATAGCAGGGAACCCTGAAGCTTTCTTT
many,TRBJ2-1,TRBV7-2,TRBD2,CASSYGTSSLFF,TGTGCCAGCAGCTATGGGACTAGCAGTCTGTTCTTC
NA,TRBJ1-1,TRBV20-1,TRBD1,CSARSGRRGRSTEAFF,TGCAGTGCTAGATCCGGGAGGAGGGGGCGGAGCACTGAAGCTTTCTTT
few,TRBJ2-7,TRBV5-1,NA,CASSNRESTYEQYF,TGCGCCAGCAGCAACAGGGAATCCACCTACGAGCAGTACTTC
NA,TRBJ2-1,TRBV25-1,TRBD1,CAPRTPGTGSGEQFF,TGTGCCCCCAGAACCCCCGGGACAGGGTCGGGTGAGCAGTTCTTC
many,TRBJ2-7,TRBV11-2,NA,CASSFGSTGQYF,TGTGCCAGCAGCTTCGGGTCGACGGGGCAGTACTTC
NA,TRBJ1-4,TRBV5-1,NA,CASRQPTNEKLFF,TGCGCCAGCAGGCAACCAACTAATGAAAAACTGTTTTTT
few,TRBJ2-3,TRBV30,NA,CAWSALGLATQYF,TGTGCCTGGAGTGCTCTCGGACTTGCTACGCAGTATTTT
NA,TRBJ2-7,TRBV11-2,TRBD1,CASSRPTGGYEQYF,TGTGCCAGCAGCCGCCCGACAGGGGGGTACGAGCAGTACTTC
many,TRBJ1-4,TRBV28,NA,CASSREEKLFF,TGTGCCAGCAGCCGGGAAGAAAAACTGTTTTTT
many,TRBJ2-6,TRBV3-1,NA,CASSQLRTLSGANVLTF,TGTGCCAGCAGCCAACTCAGGACCCTCTCTGGGGCCAACGTCCTGACTTTC